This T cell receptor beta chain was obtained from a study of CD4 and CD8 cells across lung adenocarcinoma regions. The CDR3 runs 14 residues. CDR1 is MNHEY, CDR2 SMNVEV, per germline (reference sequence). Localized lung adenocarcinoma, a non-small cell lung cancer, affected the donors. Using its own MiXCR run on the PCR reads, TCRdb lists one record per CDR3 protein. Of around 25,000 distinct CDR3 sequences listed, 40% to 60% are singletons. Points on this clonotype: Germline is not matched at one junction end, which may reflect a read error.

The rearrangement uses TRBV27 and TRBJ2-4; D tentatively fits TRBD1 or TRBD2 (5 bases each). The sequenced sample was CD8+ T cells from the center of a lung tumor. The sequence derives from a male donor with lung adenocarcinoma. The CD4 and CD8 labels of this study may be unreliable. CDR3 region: CGGSGLGATNMQYF. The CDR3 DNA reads TGCGGCGGCTCAGGGCTGGGAGCCACAAACATGCAGTACTTC.